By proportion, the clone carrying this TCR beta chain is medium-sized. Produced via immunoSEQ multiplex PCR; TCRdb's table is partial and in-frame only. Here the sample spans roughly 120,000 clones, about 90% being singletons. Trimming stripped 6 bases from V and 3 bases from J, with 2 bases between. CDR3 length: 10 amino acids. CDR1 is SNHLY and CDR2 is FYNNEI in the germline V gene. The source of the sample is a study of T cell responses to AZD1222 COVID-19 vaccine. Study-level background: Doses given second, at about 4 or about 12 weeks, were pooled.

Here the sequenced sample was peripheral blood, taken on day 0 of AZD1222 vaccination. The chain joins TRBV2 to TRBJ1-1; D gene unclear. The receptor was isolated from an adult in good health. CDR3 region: CASRDTEAFF. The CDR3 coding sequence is TGTGCCAGCAGGGACACTGAAGCTTTCTTT.